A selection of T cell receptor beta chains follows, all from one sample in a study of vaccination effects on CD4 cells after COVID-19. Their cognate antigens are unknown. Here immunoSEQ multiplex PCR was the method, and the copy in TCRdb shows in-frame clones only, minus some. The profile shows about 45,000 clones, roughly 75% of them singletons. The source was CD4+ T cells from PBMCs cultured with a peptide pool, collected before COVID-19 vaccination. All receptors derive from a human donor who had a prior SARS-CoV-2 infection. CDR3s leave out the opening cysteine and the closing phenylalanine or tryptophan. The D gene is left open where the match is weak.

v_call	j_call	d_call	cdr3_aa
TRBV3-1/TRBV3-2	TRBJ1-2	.	ASSYRQTGRNGYT
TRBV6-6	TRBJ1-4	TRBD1	ASSAGQGAANEKLF
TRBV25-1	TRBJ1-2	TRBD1	ASSESPGQGPYGYT
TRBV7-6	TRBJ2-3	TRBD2	ASSSRPGLALVDTQY
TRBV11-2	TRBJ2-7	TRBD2	ASSPGLAGGYYEQY
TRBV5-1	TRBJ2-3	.	ASSLDPGTPIETQY
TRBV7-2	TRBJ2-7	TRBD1	ASNLDRVGEQY
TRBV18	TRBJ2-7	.	ASSPELGSHEQY
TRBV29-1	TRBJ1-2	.	SPMVTAYGYT
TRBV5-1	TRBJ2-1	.	ASSPRYGQGGNEQF
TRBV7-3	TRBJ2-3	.	ASSGGPADTQY
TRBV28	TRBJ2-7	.	ASSPTAYEQY
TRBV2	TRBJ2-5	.	ASSEWEVETQY
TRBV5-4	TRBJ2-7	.	ASSWGPGQVSYEQY
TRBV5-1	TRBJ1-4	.	ASSPLKVAGEKLF
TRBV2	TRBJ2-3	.	ASSNRVSGDTQY
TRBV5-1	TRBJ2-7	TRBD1	ASSPRGQGIYEQY
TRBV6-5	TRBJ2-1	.	ASSYSSLPGTFKF
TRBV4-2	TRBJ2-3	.	ASSLQPGQNTDTQY
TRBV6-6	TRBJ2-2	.	ASSWINTGELF
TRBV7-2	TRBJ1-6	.	ASSPRRGGNSPLH
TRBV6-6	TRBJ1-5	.	ASGKQGSNQPQH
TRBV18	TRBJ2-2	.	ASSPWTSNTGELF
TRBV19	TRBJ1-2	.	ASSAANYGYT
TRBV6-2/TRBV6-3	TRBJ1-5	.	ASSLRGGHQPQH
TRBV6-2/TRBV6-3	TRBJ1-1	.	ASSYPGGRGSGTEAF
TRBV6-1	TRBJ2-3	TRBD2	ASSEVASGNTDTQY
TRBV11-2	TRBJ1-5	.	ASSSDRNQPQH
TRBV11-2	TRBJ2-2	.	ASTLSRGVTNTGELF
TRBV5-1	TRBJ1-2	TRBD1	ASSPGDSNYGYT
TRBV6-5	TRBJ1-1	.	ASREDPPHTEAF
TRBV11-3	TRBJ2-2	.	ASSLVGFTGELF
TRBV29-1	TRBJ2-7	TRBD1	SARTGPNSYEQY
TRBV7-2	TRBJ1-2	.	ASSPSLGDNYGYT
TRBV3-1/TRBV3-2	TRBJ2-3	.	ASSHPRQQLNTDTQY
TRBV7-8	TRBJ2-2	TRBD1	ASSFLWIHGTVNTGELF
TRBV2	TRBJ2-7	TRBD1	ASGQGFAYEQY
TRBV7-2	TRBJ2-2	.	ASSYIFVTNTGELF
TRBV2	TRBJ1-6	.	ASRDAAQGDSPLH
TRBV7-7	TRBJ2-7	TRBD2	ASSLGLAGEQY
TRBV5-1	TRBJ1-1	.	ASSLGVNTEAF
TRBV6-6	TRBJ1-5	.	ASSYSNPGPWPQH
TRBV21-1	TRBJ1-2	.	ASIETPMTGYT
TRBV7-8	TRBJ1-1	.	ASSSTPWGRGSTEAF
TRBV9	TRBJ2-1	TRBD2	ASSVPAGGYNEQF
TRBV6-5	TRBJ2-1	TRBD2	ASSVQRDYNEQF